What follows are 23 T cell receptor beta chains derived from one specimen sequenced in a study of regulatory T cells in long-lasting Graves disease (dated by TCRdb to 2020 to 2022). In light of the paper, this sample's time point label describes: persistent/refractory GD, antithyroid drugs over 5 years with positive TRAb. RNA was extracted from PBMCs in TRIzol for both TCR sequencing and RNA sequencing. Libraries were made using multiplex PCR. Sequenced using an Illumina HiSeq 4000. TCR beta libraries were built with iRepertoire HTBI primers and Arm-PCR amplification of CDR3 regions. Using fastp at Q25 and MiXCR, TCRdb reprocessed the public reads and kept productive beta chains. Rows merge per CDR3 protein into single entries with the most common DNA and genes. This sample lists roughly 400,000 distinct CDR3 sequences; about 21% were detected once. The ten largest clones add up to 14% of the sample.

Sequencing used peripheral blood mononuclear cells (PBMCs), obtained when the disease was refractory, from a patient treated with antithyroid drugs. All receptors derive from a female donor with Graves disease.

This clonotype came up a few times. The chain uses TRBV7-2 and TRBJ2-7; D not resolved. V was cut by 8 bases and J by 2 bases, with 19 bases left in between. This CDR3 comprises 15 residues. Germline values: CDR1 SGHTA, CDR2 FQGNSA. CDR3 amino acids: CASARKAEPTYEQYF. The CDR3, as DNA: TGTGCCAGCGCCCGTAAGGCGGAGCCTACCTACGAGCAGTACTTC.

This clonotype has at least ten counts. The chain is built from TRBV7-2 and TRBJ2-7; maybe TRBD2 (6 bases). CDR3 length: 15 residues. Germline CDR1 SGHTA, CDR2 FQGNSA. V was clipped by 5 bases and J by 0 bases, with 14 bases between them. DNA for the CDR3: TGTGCCAGCAGCCCGTACCTGACTAGCTCCTACGAGCAGTACTTC. It codes for CASSPYLTSSYEQYF.

This clonotype was found a few times. The chain employs TRBV20-1 and TRBJ1-1; D remains ambiguous. The CDR3 sequence is 13 residues long. Germline V gene lookup returns CDR1 DFQATT and CDR2 SNEGSKA (reference sequence). Trimming removed 6 bases at V and 1 base at J, with 12 bases between. In DNA, the CDR3 is TGCAGTGCCAGGATGGACGGGAACACTGAAGCTTTCTTT. Protein product: CSARMDGNTEAFF.

This clonotype has ten or more counts. V and J are TRBV7-8 and TRBJ2-5; the D gene could be TRBD1 or TRBD2 (6 bases each). From germline, CDR1 is SGHVS and CDR2 FQNEAQ. There are 16 residues in the CDR3. V lost 6 bases to trimming and J lost 5 bases, with 22 bases between them. The CDR3 bases are TGTGCCAGCAGTTCACACTGGCGGGACAAACATGAGACCCAGTACTTC. This gives the protein CASSSHWRDKHETQYF.

This clonotype was picked up one time. An end of the junction differs from the germline gene, which may be a read error. The rearrangement uses TRBV19 and TRBJ1-2; unclear D gene. CDR1 and CDR2 from the germline V gene are LNHDA and SQIVND (reference sequence). The CDR3 contains 17 residues. Written as DNA, the CDR3 is TGTGCCAGTAGTATAGATCGTCCGGGATCAAACTTCTATGGCTACGCCTTC. Its translation is CASSIDRPGSNFYGYAF.

CDR3 protein: CASSLQGRLGYEQYF. In DNA, the CDR3 is TGTGCCAGCAGTTTACAGGGGCGCTTGGGATACGAGCAGTACTTC. The V gene is TRBV27, the J gene TRBJ2-7, with D possibly being TRBD1 (6 bases). The CDR3 has 15 residues. Trimming took off 2 bases at V and 4 bases at J, with 15 bases between the two ends. Per the germline V gene, CDR1 is MNHEY and CDR2 is SMNVEV (reference sequence).

The chain recombines TRBV30 with TRBJ1-5; D call uncertain. This CDR3 has 13 residues. CDR1 and CDR2 from the germline V gene are GTSNPN and SVGIG (reference sequence). V lost 1 base, J lost 5 bases, and 9 bases lay in between. The CDR3 reads CAWSGQMDQPQHF. The DNA for the CDR3 is TGTGCCTGGAGTGGGCAGATGGATCAGCCCCAGCATTTT.

The V and J genes are TRBV27 and TRBJ2-4; 11 bases map to TRBD1. The CDR3 length is 17 residues. In germline, CDR1 is MNHEY, CDR2 SMNVEV (reference sequence). V lost 6 bases to trimming and J lost 8 bases; unmatched junction nucleotides: 15. The DNA for the CDR3 is TGTGCCAGCAGCCCAACTAAGGGACAGGGGGGCTTGGACATTCAGTACTTC. It specifies CASSPTKGQGGLDIQYF.

This clonotype has only a few counts. The chain uses TRBV20-1 and TRBJ2-5; 10 positions match TRBD2. The V segment lost 7 bases and the J segment 5 bases; nucleotides outside the gene matches: 13. CDR1 DFQATT and CDR2 SNEGSKA come from the germline V gene (reference sequence). This CDR3 spans 15 amino acids. The CDR3 spells CSVNPGLASTETQYF. CDR3 DNA sequence: TGCAGTGTTAACCCGGGACTAGCGTCGACGGAGACCCAGTACTTC.

V gene TRBV9 combines with J gene TRBJ2-5; unclear D gene. V lost 0 bases, J lost 1 base, and 7 bases lay in between. The CDR3 is 14 residues long. Germline V gene data show CDR1 as SGDLS and CDR2 as YYNGEE. The CDR3 sequence: CASSVDPSQETQYF. CDR3 nucleotide sequence: TGTGCCAGCAGCGTAGATCCGAGCCAAGAGACCCAGTACTTC. Full variable domain (missing parts from reference TRBV9 and TRBJ2-5): DSGVTQTPKHLITATGQRVTLRCSPRSGDLSVYWYQQSLDQGLQFLIQYYNGEERAKGNILERFSAQQFPDLHSELNLSSLELGDSALYFCASSVDPSQETQYFGPGTRLLVL.

V gene TRBV6-1 combines with J gene TRBJ2-3; D is undetermined. Germline values: CDR1 MNHNS, CDR2 SASEGT. The V gene lost 7 bases and the J gene lost 2 bases, with 10 bases spanning the gap. CDR3 length equals 13 residues. The CDR3 DNA reads as TGTGCCAGCACCCCGGCAACCACAGATACGCAGTATTTT. This encodes CASTPATTDTQYF.

The table lists this clonotype with many counts. V is TRBV27 and J is TRBJ1-2, with 8 bases matching TRBD1. V shed 4 bases, J shed 7 bases, and the junction held 11 bases outside the gene matches. Germline V gene sequence: CDR1 MNHEY, CDR2 SMNVEV (reference sequence). The CDR3 runs to 15 residues. The CDR3 DNA sequence: TGTGCCAGCAGTTCGAGGACAGGGTTTTGGAGTGGCTACACCTTC. This sequence encodes CASSSRTGFWSGYTF.

In its sample, this clonotype was seen a few times. The chain has TRBV9 and TRBJ2-7, with 10 bases aligning to TRBD2. The CDR3 covers 15 residues. V trimming: 1 base; J trimming: 4 bases; junction bases outside the gene matches: 5. The germline CDR1 and CDR2 sequences are SGDLS and YYNGEE. CDR3 loop: CASSVSSGSLYEQYF. The DNA of the CDR3 is TGTGCCAGCAGCGTATCTAGCGGGAGTTTGTACGAGCAGTACTTC.

This clonotype has at least ten counts. The rearrangement links TRBV2 to TRBJ1-2; tentatively, D is TRBD1 (5 bases). The germline V gene has CDR1 SNHLY and CDR2 FYNNEI. Trimming cost V 6 bases and J 3 bases, with 11 bases left between them. The CDR3 contains 13 residues. The DNA of the CDR3 is TGTGCCAGCAGCACGTGGGGCGACTATGGCTACACCTTC. It codes for CASSTWGDYGYTF.

The sample holds many counts of this clonotype. V usage is TRBV10-3 and J usage is TRBJ2-2; TRBD2 matches 11 bases. The CDR3 is 16 amino acids. CDR1 ENHRY and CDR2 SYGVKD come from the germline V gene. The junction had 10 bases not matched to a gene; V was cut back by 6 bases and J by 7 bases. As DNA, the CDR3 is TGTGCCATCAGACAAACTAGCGGGAGTATTGTCGGGGAGCTGTTTTTT. Its translation is CAIRQTSGSIVGELFF.

This clonotype appeared many times. The chain employs TRBV18 and TRBJ2-5; D not certain. V was cut by 2 bases and J by 2 bases, with 9 bases left in between. The CDR3 covers 14 residues. Germline values: CDR1 KGHSH, CDR2 LQKENI. The CDR3 region is CASSPGQLQETQYF. The CDR3 coding sequence is TGTGCCAGCTCACCAGGGCAGCTACAAGAGACCCAGTACTTC.

This clonotype came up many times. This chain uses TRBV28 with TRBJ2-7; possibly TRBD2 for D (6 bases). This CDR3 has 14 residues. Trimming removed 2 bases at V and 1 base at J, with 9 bases between. Germline assignment: CDR1 MDHEN and CDR2 SYDVKM. CDR3 DNA: TGTGCCAGCAGTTTAACTGGGGGGTCCTACGAGCAGTACTTC. It specifies CASSLTGGSYEQYF.

In this sample, this clonotype turned up many times. This chain joins TRBV28 and TRBJ2-2, with 12 bases aligning to TRBD1. The CDR3 totals 19 residues. CDR1 is MDHEN and CDR2 is SYDVKM in the germline V gene. With V trimmed by 5 bases and J by 0 bases, 10 bases remained unmatched. The CDR3 loop reads CASSPNPGQGAANTGELFF. CDR3 DNA sequence: TGTGCCAGCAGTCCCAATCCGGGACAGGGGGCGGCGAACACCGGGGAGCTGTTTTTT.

The V gene is TRBV6-1, the J gene TRBJ2-1; 8 bases align to TRBD2. Looked up from germline, CDR1 is MNHNS and CDR2 is SASEGT. J was trimmed by 9 bases and V by 7 bases; bases with no gene match: 11. The CDR3 length is 14 residues. CDR3 loop: CASKSGSFSSEQFF. The CDR3 nucleotides read TGTGCCAGCAAGAGCGGGAGTTTTAGCTCTGAGCAGTTCTTC.

Worth noting for this clonotype: Lacking the conserved final phenylalanine or tryptophan, this CDR3 likely reflects a read error. The J gene is TRBJ2-2, the V gene TRBV28; D unresolved. The CDR3 contains 12 residues. In germline, CDR1 is MDHEN, CDR2 SYDVKM. Trimming took off 3 bases at V and 6 bases at J, with 5 bases between the two ends. CDR3 in DNA: TGTGCCAGCAGTTTCTTGGCCGGGGAGCTGTTTTCT. It yields the protein CASSFLAGELFS.

V gene TRBV7-9 combines with J gene TRBJ2-7; no reliable D call. The germline gives CDR1 SEHNR, CDR2 FQNEAQ (reference sequence). The V and J ends lost 5 bases and 3 bases respectively, with 17 bases between them. CDR3 size: 15 residues. The CDR3 spells CASSLDTTVGYEQYF. CDR3 sequence (DNA): TGTGCCAGCAGCCTCGACACGACCGTGGGCTACGAGCAGTACTTC.

This clonotype was seen at least ten times. CDR3 nucleotides: TGTGCCAGCAGCCCCCGGTGGGGTTCGGAGGCTGAAGCTTTCTTT. Its protein product is CASSPRWGSEAEAFF. The V call is TRBV7-8, the J call TRBJ1-1; no clear D. The V end was cut by 5 bases, the J end by 6 bases, with 19 bases between. Germline V gene data show CDR1 as SGHVS and CDR2 as FQNEAQ. The CDR3 is made up of 15 amino acids.

This clonotype occurred once. The J gene is TRBJ1-1, the V gene TRBV28, with 9 bases lining up with TRBD1. The CDR3 consists of 13 residues. The V gene end was trimmed by 10 bases and the J gene end by 4 bases; junction bases not matched to a gene: 7. Germline CDR1 MDHEN, CDR2 SYDVKM. The CDR3 DNA sequence: TGTGCCACCAAACAGGGGGCCGGCACTGAAGCTTTCTTT. Translation gives CATKQGAGTEAFF.